One and the same sample provided the 22 T cell receptor beta chains below, sequenced in a study of siplizumab effects on memory and regulatory T cells. Profiled with immunoSEQ multiplex PCR; TCRdb holds only in-frame clones, not every one. This table holds around 100,000 clones, around 93% found once. Sequencing used non-Treg CD4+ T cells sorted from blood. The receptors shown here come from a human donor in good health.

For the CDR3, the DNA is TGCAGCGGGGGGGACAGAGCTAACTATGGCTACACCTTC. This encodes CSGGDRANYGYTF. The chain is built from TRBV29-1 and TRBJ1-2, with TRBD1 identical over 7 bases. V lost 7 bases, J lost 0 bases, and 5 bases stayed unmatched. This CDR3 contains 13 residues. The V gene's germline CDR1 is SQVTM and CDR2 ANQGSEA.

V gene TRBV6-1 combines with J gene TRBJ1-5, with D possibly matching TRBD1 (6 bases). Germline values: CDR1 MNHNS, CDR2 SASEGT. V was trimmed by 10 bases and J by 0 bases, leaving 10 bases between them. CDR3 length: 13 residues. DNA of the CDR3: TGTGCCACAGGGGATTATAGCAATCAGCCCCAGCATTTT. Residues: CATGDYSNQPQHF.

The chain joins TRBV6-4 to TRBJ2-1; 8 positions match TRBD1. V gave up 6 bases and J gave up 6 bases; unmatched junction bases: 10. The CDR3 runs to 15 residues. The germline gives CDR1 MRHNA, CDR2 SNTAGT. The CDR3 coding sequence is TGTGCCAGCAGCGACGAGGACAGGGAAGGCAATGAGCAGTTCTTC. Translating gives CASSDEDREGNEQFF.

This rearrangement joins TRBV10-3 to TRBJ2-7; 10 positions match TRBD2. Looked up from germline, CDR1 is ENHRY and CDR2 is SYGVKD. The V and J ends lost 4 bases and 5 bases, in that order; junction bases with no gene match: 8. The CDR3 consists of 15 residues. CDR3 loop: CAISAGGGLANEQYF. The CDR3 nucleotides are TGTGCCATCAGTGCGGGAGGGGGACTAGCGAACGAGCAGTACTTC.

The sample holds one count of this clone. V and J are TRBV5-6 and TRBJ2-5; D gene ambiguous. V lost 0 bases, J lost 2 bases, and 8 bases lay in between. The germline CDR1 and CDR2 sequences are SGHDT and YYEEEE. This CDR3 comprises 14 residues. In DNA form, the CDR3 reads TGTGCCAGCAGCTTGGCCGGTAGACAAGAGACCCAGTACTTC. Translated: CASSLAGRQETQYF.

This clone turned up a few times. V is TRBV27 and J is TRBJ1-3, with 7 bases aligning to TRBD1. This CDR3 spans 15 amino acids. V was clipped by 5 bases and J by 0 bases; unmatched bases: 4. Germline lookup yields CDR1 MNHEY and CDR2 SMNVEV (reference sequence). CDR3 nucleotides: TGTGCCAGCAGTCCCTCAGGGGGCTCTGGAAACACCATATATTTT. The encoded protein is CASSPSGGSGNTIYF.

This clone was seen once. V is TRBV6-1 and J is TRBJ2-1; TRBD1 aligns across 9 bases. With 4 bases clipped from V and 0 bases from J, the junction kept 7 bases outside the gene matches. Germline V CDR1 and CDR2: MNHNS, SASEGT. The CDR3 runs 17 residues. Here the CDR3 DNA reads TGTGCCAGCAGTGGCACAGGGGGCGCCGGCTCCTACAATGAGCAGTTCTTC. Amino acids: CASSGTGGAGSYNEQFF.

The gene calls are TRBV19 and TRBJ2-3; 12 bases map to TRBD2. Germline-derived CDR1 and CDR2 are LNHDA and SQIVND (reference sequence). The CDR3 loop spans 16 amino acids. The ends lost 6 bases at V and 6 bases at J; junction bases unmatched: 10. The chain's CDR3 is CASSPLLAGGSDTQYF. The DNA of the CDR3 is TGTGCCAGTAGCCCTCTACTAGCGGGAGGTTCGGATACGCAGTATTTT.

The count of this clone is one. The chain combines TRBV6-6 with TRBJ2-7; a weak D match, TRBD1 (6 bases). V gave up 6 bases and J gave up 5 bases, with 14 bases separating them. CDR3 size: 13 residues. Germline V gives CDR1 MNHNY, CDR2 SVGAGI (reference sequence). CDR3 protein: CASRLPGTNEQYF. The DNA for the CDR3 is TGTGCCAGCAGACTGCCGGGGACAAACGAGCAGTACTTC.

The rearrangement uses TRBV2 and TRBJ2-3; TRBD2 matches at 8 bases. The CDR3 runs 15 residues. CDR1 SNHLY and CDR2 FYNNEI come from the germline V gene. J lost 4 bases, V lost 7 bases, and 10 bases had no gene match. CDR3 nucleotides: TGTGCCAGCACAGGGCCGGGAGGGCCGTCAGATACGCAGTATTTT. It is translated as CASTGPGGPSDTQYF. The full variable domain, completed using reference TRBV2 and TRBJ2-3, is EPEVTQTPSHQVTQMGQEVILRCVPISNHLYFYWYRQILGQKVEFLVSFYNNEISEKSEIFDDQFSVERPDGSNFTLKIRSTKLEDSAMYFCASTGPGGPSDTQYFGPGTRLTVL.

V is TRBV11-3 and J is TRBJ2-3, with 12 bases fitting TRBD2. The CDR3 sequence is 16 residues long. V was pared by 5 bases and J by 4 bases, with 7 bases of the junction left unmatched. Germline CDR1 and CDR2: SGHNT and YENEEA. CDR3 coding DNA: TGTGCCAGCAGCCCCTCGACTAGCGGGAGACCAGATACGCAGTATTTT. Translated: CASSPSTSGRPDTQYF. Together with reference TRBV11-3 and TRBJ2-3, the CDR3 gives the full variable domain: EAGVVQSPRYKIIEKKQPVAFWCNPISGHNTLYWYLQNLGQGPELLIRYENEEAVDDSQLPKDRFSAERLKGVDSTLKIQPAELGDSAVYLCASSPSTSGRPDTQYFGPGTRLTVL.

V is TRBV7-9 and J is TRBJ2-3, with 9 nucleotides matching TRBD2. After removal of 2 bases from V and 3 bases from J, the junction contained 6 bases not matched to a gene. Germline CDR1 is SEHNR and CDR2 is FQNEAQ (reference sequence). This CDR3 spans 16 amino acids. The DNA for the CDR3 is TGTGCCAGCAGCTTATTTCTAGCGGGGACTACAGATACGCAGTATTTT. Translated, it gives CASSLFLAGTTDTQYF.

This clone was detected only once. This rearrangement joins TRBV18 to TRBJ1-5, with 7 bases that match TRBD1. CDR3 length equals 16 residues. V was clipped by 5 bases and J by 1 base; unmatched bases: 8. CDR1 and CDR2 (germline): KGHSH, LQKENI. Here the CDR3 DNA reads TGTGCCAGCTCATCAACTACAGGGGCCAGCAATCAGCCCCAGCATTTT. Translated, it gives CASSSTTGASNQPQHF.

The chain couples TRBV5-1 to TRBJ2-4, with a tentative D call TRBD1 (6 bases). V lost 9 bases, J lost 0 bases, and 22 bases lay in between. This CDR3 region has 17 residues. Looked up from germline, CDR1 is SGHRS and CDR2 is YFSETQ. CDR3 sequence (DNA): TGCGCCACCCAAGGACAGTGTGGGACCCTAGCCAAAAACATTCAGTACTTC. It codes for CATQGQCGTLAKNIQYF.

The rearrangement joins TRBV29-1 to TRBJ2-1, with D possibly being TRBD1 (5 bases). CDR1 is SQVTM and CDR2 is ANQGSEA in the germline V gene. Deletions cut 1 base from V and 5 bases from J, with 9 bases between. The CDR3 loop spans 13 amino acids. CDR3 DNA sequence: TGCAGCGTTGAAGGATGGGGCGACAATGAGCAGTTCTTC. Its protein is CSVEGWGDNEQFF.

The CDR3 here is CASSLSGGGIGNTIYF. In DNA, the CDR3 is TGTGCCAGTAGTTTGTCAGGCGGAGGGATCGGAAACACCATATATTTT. The chain carries TRBV19 and TRBJ1-3; D is unclear. The CDR3 covers 16 residues. V was shortened by 5 bases and J by 4 bases, with 18 bases between the two germline ends. The germline V gene has CDR1 LNHDA and CDR2 SQIVND (reference sequence).

The J gene is TRBJ2-7, the V gene TRBV2; 8 bases are shared with TRBD1. The V segment lost 8 bases and the J segment 0 bases; nucleotides outside the gene matches: 6. Germline CDR1 reads SNHLY; CDR2 reads FYNNEI. This CDR3 has 14 amino acids. Here the CDR3 reads CASGRDRSSYEQYF. CDR3 sequence (DNA): TGTGCCAGCGGCCGGGACAGGAGCTCCTACGAGCAGTACTTC.

V and J are TRBV6-4 and TRBJ1-4; D is uncertain. The germline gives CDR1 MRHNA, CDR2 SNTAGT. Deletions cut 5 bases from V and 10 bases from J, with 29 bases between. CDR3 size: 18 residues. The CDR3 DNA sequence: TGTGCCAGCAGTCGATCTGGACGCCAAGGTAGGCGTTCGGGAAAACTGTTTTTT. This gives the protein CASSRSGRQGRRSGKLFF.

The chain carries TRBV27 and TRBJ1-1; D gene unclear. The CDR3 is 12 residues long. In germline, CDR1 is MNHEY, CDR2 SMNVEV (reference sequence). V was cut by 5 bases and J by 8 bases, with 12 bases left in between. CDR3 coding DNA: TGTGCCAGCAGTCCAAATGTCCGGGAAGCTTTCTTT. Translating gives CASSPNVREAFF.

This CDR3 reads CASSRPGYGYTF. As DNA, the CDR3 is TGTGCCAGCAGCCGCCCGGGCTATGGCTACACCTTC. The rearrangement joins TRBV28 to TRBJ1-2; D gene uncertain. V was clipped by 6 bases and J by 4 bases, with 9 bases between them. CDR3 length: 12 residues. Germline V gene sequence: CDR1 MDHEN, CDR2 SYDVKM.

V and J are TRBV2 and TRBJ2-7; tentatively, D is TRBD2 (5 bases). V was trimmed by 4 bases and J by 2 bases, leaving 12 bases between them. The CDR3 is made up of 14 amino acids. Germline V gene data show CDR1 as SNHLY and CDR2 as FYNNEI. In DNA, the CDR3 is TGTGCCAGCAGTGTCGACGGGAAGGCCTACGAGCAGTACTTC. It codes for CASSVDGKAYEQYF.

This sequence joins TRBV19 and TRBJ2-7, with D tentatively TRBD1 or TRBD2 (5 bases each). Germline V gene data show CDR1 as LNHDA and CDR2 as SQIVND (reference sequence). Trimming shortened V by 5 bases and J by 2 bases, and 13 bases separated the two germline ends. The CDR3 has 14 amino acids. The CDR3 reads CASSYRDATYEQYF. CDR3 DNA sequence: TGTGCCAGTAGTTACCGGGACGCGACCTACGAGCAGTACTTC.